A selection of T cell receptor beta chains follows, all from one sample in a study of CD8+CD57+ T cells in acquired aplastic anemia. TCRdb ran MiXCR on the reads and lists one entry per CDR3 protein. Of roughly 120,000 distinct CDR3 sequences in the sample, 50% to 60% are singletons; the top ten hold around 27%. The sample consisted of sorted CD4+, CD8+, or CD8+CD57+ T cells (not recorded which) from PBMCs. These receptors all stem from a human donor with aplastic anemia. Both conserved end residues are part of each CDR3. A D gene is named only where the DNA matches it firmly. Clone size is shown for a subset of rows, as once, few, many or a class of expanded clone.

D gene	V gene	clone size	J gene	CDR3 DNA	CDR3 protein
TRBD1	TRBV10-3	few	TRBJ2-1	TGTGCCATCAGTGCCCAGGGACAGGGATCCTACAATGAGCAGTTCTTC	CAISAQGQGSYNEQFF
-	TRBV7-9	-	TRBJ2-7	TGTGCCAGCAGCTCTGGACAGACCTACGAGCAGTACTTC	CASSSGQTYEQYF
-	TRBV19	-	TRBJ1-1	TGTGCCACAAACGAGCGGGTCGGCACTGAAGCTTTCTTT	CATNERVGTEAFF
-	TRBV28	-	TRBJ2-1	TGTGCCAGCCTAGGGGGGGGCCAGTTCTTC	CASLGGGQFF
TRBD2	TRBV12-3/TRBV12-4	-	TRBJ2-7	TGTGCCAGCAGTTTAAGGGCGGGAGGGAACTACGAGCAGTACTTC	CASSLRAGGNYEQYF
-	TRBV25-1	-	TRBJ1-2	TGTGCCAGCAGTGATCAACCCATCCAGGGAAACTATGGCTACACCTTC	CASSDQPIQGNYGYTF
-	TRBV15	many	TRBJ2-1	TGTGCCACCTCCCTAGGCGGAACCTACAATGAGCAGTTCTTC	CATSLGGTYNEQFF
-	TRBV29-1	-	TRBJ2-6	TGCAGCGTTGAAGGGGTTTTGGTAGGGGTCGGGGCCAACGTCCTGACTTTC	CSVEGVLVGVGANVLTF
-	TRBV10-3	-	TRBJ2-2	TGTGCCAGCAGCCCTCAGGGCGGAAAGCGAGACACCGGGGAGCTGTTTTTT	CASSPQGGKRDTGELFF
-	TRBV9	many	TRBJ2-2	TGTGCCAGCAGCGACAGGCGTTATACCACCGGGGAGCTGTTTTTT	CASSDRRYTTGELFF
-	TRBV20-1	-	TRBJ1-1	TGCAGTGCTAGAGATGGTATACAGGGATTAGCTTTCTTT	CSARDGIQGLAFF
-	TRBV27	-	TRBJ2-5	TGTGCCAGCAGTTTGATGCCGGGACTTGGCCAAGAGACCCAGTACTTC	CASSLMPGLGQETQYF